The entry below gives a single T cell receptor (beta chain) sequence along with its context. Its antigen remains unidentified. The V end was cut by 1 base, the J end by 0 bases, with 16 bases between. The CDR3 has 17 amino acids. Germline loops: CDR1 MDHEN, CDR2 SYDVKM. PCR used 60 Vbeta primers and 13 Jbeta primers. The method was immunoSEQ multiplex PCR; TCRdb's version includes in-frame clones alone and lacks a portion of them. This table holds about 300,000 clones, 86% found once. The record originates from a study of cytomegalovirus exposure and HLA in healthy donors. General study findings and limits: In vitro testing confirmed a few CMV-associated chains as specific for CMV antigens.

Material: PBMCs. The chain links TRBV28 to TRBJ2-7, with a possible D match to TRBD1 (5 bases). The receptor was isolated from a man aged 40-49 years in good health and CMV-seropositive. The CDR3 loop reads CASSLSTDRLSSYEQYF. DNA of the CDR3: TGTGCCAGCAGTTTATCAACAGACAGACTCAGCTCCTACGAGCAGTACTTC.